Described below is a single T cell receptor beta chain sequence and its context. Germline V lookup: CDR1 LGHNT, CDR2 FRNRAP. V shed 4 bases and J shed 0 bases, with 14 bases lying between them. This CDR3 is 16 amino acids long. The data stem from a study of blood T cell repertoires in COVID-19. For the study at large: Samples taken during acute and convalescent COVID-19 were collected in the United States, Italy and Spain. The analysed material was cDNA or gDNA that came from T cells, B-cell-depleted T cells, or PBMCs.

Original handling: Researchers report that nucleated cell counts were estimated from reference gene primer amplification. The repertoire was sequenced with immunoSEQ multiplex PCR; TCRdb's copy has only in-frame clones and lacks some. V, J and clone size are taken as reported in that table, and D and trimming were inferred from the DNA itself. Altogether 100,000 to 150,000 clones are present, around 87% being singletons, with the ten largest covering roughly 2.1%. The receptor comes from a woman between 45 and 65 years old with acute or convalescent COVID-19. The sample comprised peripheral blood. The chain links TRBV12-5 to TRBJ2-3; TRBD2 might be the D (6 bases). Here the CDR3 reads CASGWITGTSTDTQYF. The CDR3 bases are TGTGCTAGTGGTTGGATCACCGGGACTAGCACAGATACGCAGTATTTT.